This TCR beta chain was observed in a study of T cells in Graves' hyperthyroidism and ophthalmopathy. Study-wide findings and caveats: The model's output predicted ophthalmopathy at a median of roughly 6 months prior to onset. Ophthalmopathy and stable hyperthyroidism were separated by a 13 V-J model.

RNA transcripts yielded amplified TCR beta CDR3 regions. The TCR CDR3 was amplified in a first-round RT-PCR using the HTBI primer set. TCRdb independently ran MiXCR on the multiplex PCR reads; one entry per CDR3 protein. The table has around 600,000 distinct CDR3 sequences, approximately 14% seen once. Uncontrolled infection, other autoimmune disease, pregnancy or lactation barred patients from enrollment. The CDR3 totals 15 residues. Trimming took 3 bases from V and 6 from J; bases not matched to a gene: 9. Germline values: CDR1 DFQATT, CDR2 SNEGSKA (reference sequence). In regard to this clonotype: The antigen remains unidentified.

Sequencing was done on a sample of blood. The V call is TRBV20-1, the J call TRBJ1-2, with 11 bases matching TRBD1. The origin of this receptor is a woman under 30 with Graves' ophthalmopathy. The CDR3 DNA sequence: TGCAGTGCTAGCCCCGGGACAGGGGGTTGGGATGGCTACACCTTC. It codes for CSASPGTGGWDGYTF.